The subject of this entry is one T cell receptor (beta chain). Repertoires were generated with immunoSEQ multiplex PCR, while TCRdb's copy carries only in-frame clones and drops some. Among tens of thousands of clones listed, roughly 88% were seen once. The treatment here: randomized to nivolumab then ipilimumab (arm A) or the reverse (arm B). The data stem from a study of sequential checkpoint blockade in melanoma. The V gene lost 0 bases and the J gene lost 6 bases, with 7 bases spanning the gap. CDR1 and CDR2 from the germline V gene are GTSNPN and SVGIG (reference sequence). This CDR3 region has 12 residues.

The chain is built from TRBV30 and TRBJ2-3, with a tentative D call TRBD2 (5 bases). The material sequenced was CD8+ T cells sorted from blood (inferred from file names), taken from a patient given nivolumab and ipilimumab in sequence. The clonotype originates from a human donor with melanoma. The CDR3 DNA is TGTGCCTGGAGTGTAGGCGGGGATACGCAGTATTTT. It encodes CAWSVGGDTQYF.